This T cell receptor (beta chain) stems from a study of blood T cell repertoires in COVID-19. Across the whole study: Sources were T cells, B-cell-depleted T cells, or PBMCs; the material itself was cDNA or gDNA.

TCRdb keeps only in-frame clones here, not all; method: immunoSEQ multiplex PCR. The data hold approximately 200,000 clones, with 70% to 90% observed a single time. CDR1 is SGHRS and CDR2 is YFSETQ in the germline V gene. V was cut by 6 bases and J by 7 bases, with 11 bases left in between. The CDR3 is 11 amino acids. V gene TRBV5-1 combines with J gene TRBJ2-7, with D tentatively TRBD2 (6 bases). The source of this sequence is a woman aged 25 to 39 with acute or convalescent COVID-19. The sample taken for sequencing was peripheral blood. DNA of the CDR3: TGCGCCAGCAAGGAGGGACGAGAGCAGTACTTC. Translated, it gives CASKEGREQYF.